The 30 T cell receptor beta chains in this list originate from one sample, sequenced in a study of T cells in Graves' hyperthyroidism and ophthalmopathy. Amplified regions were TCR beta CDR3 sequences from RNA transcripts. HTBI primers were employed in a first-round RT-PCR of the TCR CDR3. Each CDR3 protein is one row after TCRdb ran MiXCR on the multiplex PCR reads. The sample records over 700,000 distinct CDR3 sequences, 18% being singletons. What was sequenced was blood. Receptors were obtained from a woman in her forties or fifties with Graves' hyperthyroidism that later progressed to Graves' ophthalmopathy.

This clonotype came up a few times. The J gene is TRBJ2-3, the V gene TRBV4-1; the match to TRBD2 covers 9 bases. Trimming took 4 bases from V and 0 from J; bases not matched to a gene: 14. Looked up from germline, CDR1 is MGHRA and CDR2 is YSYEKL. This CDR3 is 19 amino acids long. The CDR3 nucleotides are TGCGCCAGCAGCCCCAGGCTGGCGGGGGGGCGGACTAGCACAGATACGCAGTATTTT. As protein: CASSPRLAGGRTSTDTQYF.

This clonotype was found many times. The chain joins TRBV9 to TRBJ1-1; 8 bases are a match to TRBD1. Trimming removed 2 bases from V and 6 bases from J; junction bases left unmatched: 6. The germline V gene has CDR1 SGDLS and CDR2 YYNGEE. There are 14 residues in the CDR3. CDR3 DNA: TGTGCCAGCAGCGTGGCGGACAGGGTCGCTGAAGCTTTCTTT. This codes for CASSVADRVAEAFF.

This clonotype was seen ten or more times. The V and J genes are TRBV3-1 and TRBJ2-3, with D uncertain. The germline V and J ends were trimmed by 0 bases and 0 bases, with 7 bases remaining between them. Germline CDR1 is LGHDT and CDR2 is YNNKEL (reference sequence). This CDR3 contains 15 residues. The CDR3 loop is CASSQDGRSTDTQYF. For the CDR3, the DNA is TGTGCCAGCAGCCAAGACGGCCGGAGCACAGATACGCAGTATTTT.

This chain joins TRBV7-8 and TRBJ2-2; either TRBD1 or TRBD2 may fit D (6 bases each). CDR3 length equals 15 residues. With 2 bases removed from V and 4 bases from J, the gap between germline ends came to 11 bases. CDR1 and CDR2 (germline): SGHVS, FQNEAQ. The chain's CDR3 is CASSLRGALTGELFF. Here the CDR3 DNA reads TGTGCCAGCAGCTTAAGGGGGGCACTCACCGGGGAGCTGTTTTTT.

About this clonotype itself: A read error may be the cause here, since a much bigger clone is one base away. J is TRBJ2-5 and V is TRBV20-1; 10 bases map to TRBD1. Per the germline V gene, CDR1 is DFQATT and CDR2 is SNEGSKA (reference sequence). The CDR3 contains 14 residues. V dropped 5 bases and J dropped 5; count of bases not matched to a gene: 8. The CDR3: CSAPWDRGGETQYF. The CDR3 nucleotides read TGCAGTGCTCCGTGGGACAGGGGCGGGGAGACCCAGTACTTC.

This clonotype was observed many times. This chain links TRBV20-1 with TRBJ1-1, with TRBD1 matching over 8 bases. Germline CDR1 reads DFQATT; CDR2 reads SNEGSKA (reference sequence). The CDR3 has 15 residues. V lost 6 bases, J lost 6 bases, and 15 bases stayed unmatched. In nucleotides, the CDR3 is TGCAGTGCCCCCCTCGGACAGGGTTTTAGCGCTGAAGCTTTCTTT. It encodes CSAPLGQGFSAEAFF.

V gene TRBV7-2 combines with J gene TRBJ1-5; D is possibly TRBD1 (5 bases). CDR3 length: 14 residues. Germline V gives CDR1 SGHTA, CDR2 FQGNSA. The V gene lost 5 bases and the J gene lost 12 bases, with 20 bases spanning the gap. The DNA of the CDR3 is TGTGCCAGCAGCGGGGGACGGAGCAATCAGTTCCAGCATTTT. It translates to CASSGGRSNQFQHF.

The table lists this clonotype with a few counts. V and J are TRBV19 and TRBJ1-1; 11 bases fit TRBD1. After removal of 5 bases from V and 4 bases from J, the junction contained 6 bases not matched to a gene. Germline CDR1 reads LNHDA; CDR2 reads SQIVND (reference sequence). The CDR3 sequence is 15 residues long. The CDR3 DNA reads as TGTGCCAGTAGTCCCCGGGACAGGGGGGTCACTGAAGCTTTCTTT. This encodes CASSPRDRGVTEAFF.

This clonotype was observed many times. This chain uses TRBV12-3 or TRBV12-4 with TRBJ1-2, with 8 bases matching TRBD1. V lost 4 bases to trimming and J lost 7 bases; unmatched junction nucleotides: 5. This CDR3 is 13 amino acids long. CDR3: CASSSGGAIGYTF. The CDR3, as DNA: TGTGCCAGCAGTTCAGGGGGCGCGATTGGCTACACCTTC.

The CDR3 loop reads CAISAASGGAPDTQYF. Here the CDR3 DNA reads TGTGCCATCAGCGCGGCTAGCGGGGGGGCCCCGGATACGCAGTATTTT. The J gene is TRBJ2-3, the V gene TRBV10-3; 12 bases map to TRBD2. The CDR3 length is 16 residues. V trimming: 6 bases; J trimming: 6 bases; junction bases outside the gene matches: 10. Germline CDR1 reads ENHRY; CDR2 reads SYGVKD.

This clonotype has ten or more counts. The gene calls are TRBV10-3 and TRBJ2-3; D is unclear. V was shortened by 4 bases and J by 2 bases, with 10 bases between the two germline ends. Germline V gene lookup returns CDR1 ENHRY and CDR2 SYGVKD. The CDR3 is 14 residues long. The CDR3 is CAISGGTTTDTQYF. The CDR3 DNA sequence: TGTGCCATCAGTGGGGGAACCACCACAGATACGCAGTATTTT.

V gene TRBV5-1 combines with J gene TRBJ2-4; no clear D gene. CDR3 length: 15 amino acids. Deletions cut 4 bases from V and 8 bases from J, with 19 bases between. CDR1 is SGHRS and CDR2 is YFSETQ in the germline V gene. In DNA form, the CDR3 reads TGCGCCAGCAGCCCCGATGGGGTTCCAAGAGACATTCAGTACTTC. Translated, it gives CASSPDGVPRDIQYF.

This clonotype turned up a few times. The CDR3 coding sequence is TGCGCCAGCAGCTTTGGCGGGACAGACTATGGCTACACCTTC. It is translated as CASSFGGTDYGYTF. V and J are TRBV5-1 and TRBJ1-2, with TRBD1 identical over 7 bases. J lost 3 bases, V lost 2 bases, and 4 bases had no gene match. The CDR3 sequence is 14 residues long. Germline V gene sequence: CDR1 SGHRS, CDR2 YFSETQ.

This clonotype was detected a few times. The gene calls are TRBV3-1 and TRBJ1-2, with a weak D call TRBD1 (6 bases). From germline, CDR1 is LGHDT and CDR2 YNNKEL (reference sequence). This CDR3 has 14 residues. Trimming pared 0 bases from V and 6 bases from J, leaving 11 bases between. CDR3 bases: TGTGCCAGCAGCCAAGAGACGGGGGCGGATGGCTACACCTTC. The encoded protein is CASSQETGADGYTF.

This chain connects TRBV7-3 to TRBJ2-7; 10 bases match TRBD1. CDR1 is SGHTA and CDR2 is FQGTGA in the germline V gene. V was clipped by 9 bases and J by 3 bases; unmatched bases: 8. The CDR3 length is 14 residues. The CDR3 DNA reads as TGTGCCAGAAGCCCCGGACAGGGGGTCTACGAGCAGTACTTC. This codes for CARSPGQGVYEQYF.

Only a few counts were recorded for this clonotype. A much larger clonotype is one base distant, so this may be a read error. CDR3 sequence reads: CAGSPDGGVFFAFF. In DNA form, the CDR3 reads TGTGCCGGCAGCCCGGACGGCGGTGTGTTTTTCGCTTTCTTT. This rearrangement joins TRBV3-1 to TRBJ1-1; D gene ambiguous. CDR3 length: 14 amino acids. Germline V lookup: CDR1 LGHDT, CDR2 YNNKEL (reference sequence).

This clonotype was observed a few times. As DNA, the CDR3 is TGTGCCAGCAGGGGGGTGGGACAGGGACTTCGCAATCAGCCCCAGCATTTT. Translated: CASRGVGQGLRNQPQHF. The V gene is TRBV6-1, the J gene TRBJ1-5, with 9 bases identical to TRBD1. The trim removed 6 bases at V and 2 bases at J, leaving 11 bases unmatched. The CDR3 contains 17 residues. Per the germline V gene, CDR1 is MNHNS and CDR2 is SASEGT.

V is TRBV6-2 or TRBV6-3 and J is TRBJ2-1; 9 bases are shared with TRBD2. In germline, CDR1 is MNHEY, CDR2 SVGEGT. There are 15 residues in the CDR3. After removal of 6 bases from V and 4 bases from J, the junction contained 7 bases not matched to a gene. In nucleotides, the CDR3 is TGTGCCAGCAGGAGACGGCGGGGGGGTTACAATGAGCAGTTCTTC. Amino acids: CASRRRRGGYNEQFF.

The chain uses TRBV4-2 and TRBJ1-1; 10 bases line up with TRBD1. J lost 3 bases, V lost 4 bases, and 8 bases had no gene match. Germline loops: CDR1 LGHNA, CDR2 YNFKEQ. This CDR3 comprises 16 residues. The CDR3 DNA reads TGTGCCAGCAGCCTGGGACAGGGGTCGTTAGACACTGAAGCTTTCTTT. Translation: CASSLGQGSLDTEAFF.

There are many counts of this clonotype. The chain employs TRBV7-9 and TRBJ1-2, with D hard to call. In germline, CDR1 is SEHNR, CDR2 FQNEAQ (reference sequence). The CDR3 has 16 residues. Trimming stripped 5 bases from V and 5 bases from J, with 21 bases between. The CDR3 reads CASSPPGVRPSYGYTF. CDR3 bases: TGTGCCAGCAGCCCGCCCGGGGTGCGCCCTAGTTATGGCTACACCTTC. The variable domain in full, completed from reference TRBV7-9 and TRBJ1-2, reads DTGVSQNPRHKITKRGQNVTFRCDPISEHNRLYWYRQTLGQGPEFLTYFQNEAQLEKSRLLSDRFSAERPKGSFSTLEIQRTEQGDSAMYLCASSPPGVRPSYGYTFGSGTRLTVV.

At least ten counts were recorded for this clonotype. CDR3 in DNA: TGTGCCAGCAGTATTGAGGGCCACTATGGCTACACCTTC. The encoded protein is CASSIEGHYGYTF. This chain links TRBV27 with TRBJ1-2, with D unclear. CDR3 size: 13 residues. Per the germline V gene, CDR1 is MNHEY and CDR2 is SMNVEV (reference sequence). The ends were cut back, 5 bases at V and 3 bases at J, with 10 bases in the middle.

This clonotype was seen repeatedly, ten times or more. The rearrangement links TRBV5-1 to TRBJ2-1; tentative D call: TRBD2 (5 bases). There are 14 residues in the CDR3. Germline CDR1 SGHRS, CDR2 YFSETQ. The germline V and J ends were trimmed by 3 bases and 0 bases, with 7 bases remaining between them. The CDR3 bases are TGCGCCAGCAGCTCTGGACTCTCCTACAATGAGCAGTTCTTC. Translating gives CASSSGLSYNEQFF.

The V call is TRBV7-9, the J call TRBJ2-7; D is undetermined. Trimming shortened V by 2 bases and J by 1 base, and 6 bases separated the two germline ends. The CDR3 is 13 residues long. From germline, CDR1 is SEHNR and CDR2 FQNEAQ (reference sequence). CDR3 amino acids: CASSLPASYEQYF. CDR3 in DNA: TGTGCCAGCAGCTTACCAGCTTCCTACGAGCAGTACTTC.

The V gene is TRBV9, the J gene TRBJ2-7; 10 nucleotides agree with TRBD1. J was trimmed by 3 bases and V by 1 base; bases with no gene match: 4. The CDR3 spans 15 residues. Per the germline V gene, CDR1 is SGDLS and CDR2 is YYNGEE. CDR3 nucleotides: TGTGCCAGCAGCGTAAGACAGGGGGCGGACTACGAGCAGTACTTC. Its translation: CASSVRQGADYEQYF. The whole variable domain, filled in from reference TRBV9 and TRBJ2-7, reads DSGVTQTPKHLITATGQRVTLRCSPRSGDLSVYWYQQSLDQGLQFLIQYYNGEERAKGNILERFSAQQFPDLHSELNLSSLELGDSALYFCASSVRQGADYEQYFGPGTRLTVT.

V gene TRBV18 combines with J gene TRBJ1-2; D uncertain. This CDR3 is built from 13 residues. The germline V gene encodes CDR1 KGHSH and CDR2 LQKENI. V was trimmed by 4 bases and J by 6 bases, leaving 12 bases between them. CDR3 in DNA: TGTGCCAGCTCACTTACACCAGGCGATGGCTACACCTTC. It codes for CASSLTPGDGYTF.

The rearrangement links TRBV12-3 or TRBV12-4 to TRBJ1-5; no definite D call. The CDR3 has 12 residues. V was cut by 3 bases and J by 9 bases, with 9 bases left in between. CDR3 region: CASSFGDRPQHF. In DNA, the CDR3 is TGTGCCAGCAGTTTTGGGGATCGGCCCCAGCATTTT.

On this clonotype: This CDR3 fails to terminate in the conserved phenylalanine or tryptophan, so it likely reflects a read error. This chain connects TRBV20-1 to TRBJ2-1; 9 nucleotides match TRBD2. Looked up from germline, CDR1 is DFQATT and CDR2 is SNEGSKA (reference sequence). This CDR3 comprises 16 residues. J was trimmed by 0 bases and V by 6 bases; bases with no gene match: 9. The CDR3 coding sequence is TGCAGTGCAATGGGACTAGCCATACTCTCCTACAATGAGCAGTTCCTC. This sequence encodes CSAMGLAILSYNEQFL.

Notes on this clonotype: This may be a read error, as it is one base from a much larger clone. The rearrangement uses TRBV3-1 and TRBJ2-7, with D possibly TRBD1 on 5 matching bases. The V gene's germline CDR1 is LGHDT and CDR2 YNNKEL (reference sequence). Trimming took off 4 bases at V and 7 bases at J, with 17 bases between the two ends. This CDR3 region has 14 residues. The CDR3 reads CASSPTAGKWEQYF. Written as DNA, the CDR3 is TGTGCCAGCAGCCCAACGGCAGGGAAATGGGAGCAGTACTTC.

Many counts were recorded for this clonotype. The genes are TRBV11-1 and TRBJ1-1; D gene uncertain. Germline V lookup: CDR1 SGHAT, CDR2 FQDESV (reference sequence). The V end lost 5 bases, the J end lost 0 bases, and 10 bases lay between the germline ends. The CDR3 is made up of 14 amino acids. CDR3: CASSRRELNTEAFF. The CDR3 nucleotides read TGTGCCAGCAGCCGCCGGGAACTGAACACTGAAGCTTTCTTT.

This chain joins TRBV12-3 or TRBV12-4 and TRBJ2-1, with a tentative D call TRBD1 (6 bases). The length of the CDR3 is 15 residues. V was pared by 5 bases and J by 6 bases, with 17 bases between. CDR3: CASSLQGMVANEQFF. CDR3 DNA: TGTGCCAGCAGTCTACAGGGTATGGTAGCCAATGAGCAGTTCTTC.